The clone carrying this TCR beta chain was detected many times. The target antigen is unknown. Time point indicated: newly diagnosed GD, antithyroid drugs for less than 3 months. The TCR library was made from RNA that had been extracted from PBMCs in TRIzol. Under American Thyroid Association guidelines, Graves' disease was diagnosed. The source of the patients was an endocrinology department in Xi'an, China. Relying on iRepertoire HTBI primers and Arm-PCR of CDR3 regions, the team built TCR beta libraries. From the multiplex PCR reads, TCRdb called clonotypes with MiXCR, one entry per CDR3 protein. The sample lists a few hundred thousand distinct CDR3 sequences; less than 20% were seen once. This entry comes from a study of regulatory T cells in long-lasting Graves disease. The CDR3 has 19 amino acids. V dropped 5 bases and J dropped 0 bases, with 22 bases sitting between them. From germline, CDR1 is MDHEN and CDR2 SYDVKM.

Points from the study as a whole: Relative to newly diagnosed Graves' patients, persistent ones had lower TCR diversity.

These sequences were also reported in another study, on T cells in Graves' hyperthyroidism and ophthalmopathy. In that study: Progression to ophthalmopathy was predicted a median of 6.5 months early.

The clonotype originates from a woman under 30 with Graves disease. The chain recombines TRBV28 with TRBJ2-2; a possible D gene is TRBD2 (6 bases). The sample here was peripheral blood mononuclear cells (PBMCs), taken at new diagnosis, from a patient treated with antithyroid drugs. The CDR3 spells CASSAFVTFGGANTGELFF. The CDR3 nucleotides read TGTGCCAGCAGTGCCTTCGTGACATTTGGCGGGGCGAACACCGGGGAGCTGTTTTTT.